Below are 8 T cell receptor beta chains sequenced from a single sample in a study of graft-versus-host responses after intestinal transplantation. No cognate antigen is known for these TCRs. The repertoire was sequenced with immunoSEQ multiplex PCR; TCRdb's copy has only in-frame clones and lacks some. The sample has some 64,000 clones; 90% are singletons. Here the sequenced sample was unstimulated CD8+ T cells sorted from spleen or lymph node cells, taken before transplant. These receptors came from a human donor who was the organ donor for an intestinal transplant.

The chain couples TRBV6-1 to TRBJ2-1; a weak D match, TRBD1 (6 bases). The V end lost 5 bases, the J end lost 2 bases, and 13 bases lay between the germline ends. This CDR3 contains 15 residues. Germline CDR1 and CDR2: MNHNS and SASEGT. The CDR3 coding sequence is TGTGCCAGCAGTCCTTACAGGGAAGCCTACAATGAGCAGTTCTTC. Protein: CASSPYREAYNEQFF.

The chain links TRBV9 to TRBJ1-3, with D possibly matching TRBD1 (5 bases). Trimming took off 5 bases at V and 2 bases at J, with 11 bases between the two ends. In germline, CDR1 is SGDLS, CDR2 YYNGEE. This CDR3 contains 14 residues. The CDR3 DNA reads TGTGCCAGCAGTGCCGCGGGGGCTGGAAACACCATATATTTT. It yields the protein CASSAAGAGNTIYF.

The chain recombines TRBV2 with TRBJ2-7; unclear D gene. Germline CDR1 and CDR2: SNHLY and FYNNEI. This CDR3 spans 17 amino acids. The ends were cut back, 2 bases at V and 3 bases at J, with 20 bases in the middle. CDR3 protein: CASSEWASEAFVYEQYF. The CDR3 region has the DNA TGTGCCAGCAGTGAATGGGCTTCCGAAGCCTTCGTCTACGAGCAGTACTTC.

The V gene is TRBV28, the J gene TRBJ2-1; D might be TRBD2 (6 bases). This CDR3 is 14 amino acids long. Germline V gene lookup returns CDR1 MDHEN and CDR2 SYDVKM. Trimming removed 2 bases at V and 2 bases at J, with 7 bases between. CDR3 protein: CASSLGGTYNEQFF. The CDR3 DNA is TGTGCCAGCAGTTTAGGCGGGACCTACAATGAGCAGTTCTTC.

The rearrangement joins TRBV7-9 to TRBJ1-2; TRBD1 agrees at 8 bases. Per germline, CDR1 SEHNR and CDR2 FQNEAQ (reference sequence). The CDR3 is 16 amino acids. With V trimmed by 5 bases and J by 3 bases, 11 bases remained unmatched. The CDR3 bases are TGTGCCAGCAGCCGGACAGGGTGGGGGGGGTACTATGGCTACACCTTC. Translation gives CASSRTGWGGYYGYTF.

This sequence joins TRBV4-1 and TRBJ2-1, with D perhaps matching TRBD1 (6 bases). V shed 0 bases and J shed 9 bases, with 15 bases lying between them. The CDR3 loop spans 15 amino acids. Germline CDR1 MGHRA, CDR2 YSYEKL. In nucleotides, the CDR3 is TGCGCCAGCAGCCAAGATGTGGGGGCCGGGTTTGAGCAGTTCTTC. This sequence encodes CASSQDVGAGFEQFF.

This clone was observed once. The chain is built from TRBV7-9 and TRBJ2-2; TRBD1 agrees at 7 bases. CDR1 SEHNR and CDR2 FQNEAQ come from the germline V gene (reference sequence). Germline trimming cut 3 bases from V and 6 bases from J; bases unmatched to any gene: 4. CDR3 length equals 14 residues. The CDR3 spells CASSLGQGAGELFF. CDR3 DNA: TGTGCCAGCAGCTTGGGCCAGGGGGCCGGGGAGCTGTTTTTT.

The chain recombines TRBV4-1 with TRBJ2-7; tentatively, D is TRBD2 (6 bases). Trimming stripped 0 bases from V and 1 base from J, with 10 bases between. Looked up from germline, CDR1 is MGHRA and CDR2 is YSYEKL. This CDR3 spans 15 amino acids. The CDR3 is CASSQDPSASYEQYF. The CDR3 DNA reads as TGCGCCAGCAGCCAAGATCCTAGCGCTTCCTACGAGCAGTACTTC.